A selection of T cell receptor beta chains follows, all from one sample in a study of T-cell reconstitution after alpha-beta-depleted transplantation in children. In TCRdb, the PCR reads were re-called with MiXCR into one record per CDR3 protein. This repertoire shows fewer than 550,000 distinct CDR3 sequences, roughly an eighth found once; its top ten account for around 13%. Sequencing was performed on PBMCs, mostly from graft donor cells, taken 180 days after TCRalphabeta/CD19-depleted stem cell transplant. The source is a female patient aged 2 to 10 who had a stem cell transplant for aplastic anemia, so the T cells may come from the graft donor. Each CDR3 is given with its conserved first and last residue. The D gene is left open where the match is weak. Size tells how often a clone was seen (once, few, many) or the class of an expanded clone, and some rows leave it out.

V gene,J gene,clone size,D gene,CDR3 DNA,CDR3 protein
TRBV12-3/TRBV12-4,TRBJ2-4,NA,TRBD1,TGTGCCAGCAGTCACCCGACAGGGGGGGATTTAAACATTCAGTACTTC,CASSHPTGGDLNIQYF
TRBV29-1,TRBJ2-3,few,TRBD2,TGCAGCGACGAACCCGGGACTAGCGGGACGGATACGCAGTATTTT,CSDEPGTSGTDTQYF
TRBV4-2,TRBJ2-1,few,TRBD2,TGTGCCAGCAGCCAAGCCCGGGGGGGGGCGGGGTTTATGTATGAGCAGTTCTTC,CASSQARGGAGFMYEQFF
TRBV28,TRBJ2-1,many,TRBD2,TGTGCCAGCAGCTCGGGGGGACTAGCGGGAAACTACAATGAGCAGTTCTTC,CASSSGGLAGNYNEQFF
TRBV12-3/TRBV12-4,TRBJ2-2,NA,NA,TGTGCCAGCACGAAGGGGTCCACCGGGGAGCTGTTTTTT,CASTKGSTGELFF
TRBV28,TRBJ2-3,few,NA,TGTGCGGTTGGGACAATTAGGGCAGATACGCAGTATTTT,CAVGTIRADTQYF
TRBV7-9,TRBJ2-1,NA,NA,TGTGCCAGCAGCTTAGGGAGGGTGGGCCCGTGGGATGAGCAGTTCTTC,CASSLGRVGPWDEQFF
TRBV6-2/TRBV6-3,TRBJ2-1,NA,TRBD2,TGTGCCAGCAGCATCACCCTAGCGGGAGGGTCGACTGCCTCCTACAATGAGCAGTTCTTC,CASSITLAGGSTASYNEQFF
TRBV4-3,TRBJ2-5,NA,NA,TGCGCCAGCAGCCAAGAGACCAAAAGATCGACAGTGCAAGAGACCCAGTACTTC,CASSQETKRSTVQETQYF
TRBV20-1,TRBJ2-2,NA,TRBD2,TGCAGTGCTAGAGATCCTGTGACTAGCGGGAGGGGCACCGGGGAGCTGTTTTTT,CSARDPVTSGRGTGELFF
TRBV20-1,TRBJ1-4,NA,TRBD1,TGCAGTGCTAGGGGCCGGGGGACAGGGGATGGTTTATCTAATGAAAAACTGTTTTTT,CSARGRGTGDGLSNEKLFF
TRBV7-9,TRBJ2-7,NA,NA,TGTGCCAGCAGCTTAGTTGGGGCGGGGTCCTACGAGCAGTACTTC,CASSLVGAGSYEQYF
TRBV7-6,TRBJ1-4,NA,NA,TGTGCCAGCACCAGGATCGGGGGGACTAATGAAAAACTGTTTTTT,CASTRIGGTNEKLFF
TRBV7-2,TRBJ1-5,few,NA,TGTGCCAGCAGCTTAGTTTGGCAGGGCTCAAATCAGCCCCAGCATTTT,CASSLVWQGSNQPQHF
TRBV15,TRBJ2-5,few,TRBD1,TGTGCCACCAGCGGACAGGGGATCGGGGGGGAGACCCAGTACTTC,CATSGQGIGGETQYF
TRBV28,TRBJ1-1,many,NA,TGTGCCAGCAGCCTCGTGGGGCGAGTGGGCACTGAAGCTTTCTTT,CASSLVGRVGTEAFF
TRBV7-9,TRBJ1-1,few,NA,TGTGCCAGCAGCCCAAACAGTGGGACACCGAACACTGAAGCTTTCTTT,CASSPNSGTPNTEAFF
TRBV28,TRBJ1-2,NA,NA,TGTGCCAGTTTTTTGGGCTATGGCTACACCTTC,CASFLGYGYTF
TRBV27,TRBJ1-5,few,NA,TGTGCCAGCAGTTTATGGGGGGATGATCAGCCCCAGCATTTT,CASSLWGDDQPQHF
TRBV12-3/TRBV12-4,TRBJ2-2,NA,TRBD2,TGTGCCAGCAGTCCTGTTCGAGGGAGGGTCACCGGGGAGCTGTTTTTT,CASSPVRGRVTGELFF
TRBV7-9,TRBJ1-2,NA,NA,TGTGCCAGCAGCGTAGCTTGGGGGACCCTCGACTATGGCTACACCTTC,CASSVAWGTLDYGYTF
TRBV9,TRBJ1-2,NA,NA,TGTGCCAGCAGCGTAGGGGCGGCCCGCTATGGCTACACCTTC,CASSVGAARYGYTF
TRBV7-2,TRBJ2-1,many,NA,TGTGCCAGCAGCTACACCGGGACCGCGCTATGGGAGCAGTTCTTC,CASSYTGTALWEQFF
TRBV2,TRBJ2-7,few,TRBD1,TGTGCCAGCAGTGAAATGGGGACGGACAGGGGCGGGTACGAGCAGTACTTC,CASSEMGTDRGGYEQYF
TRBV6-1,TRBJ2-3,NA,NA,TGTGCCAGCAGTGTCGGGAGACGGGCAGATACGCAGTATTTT,CASSVGRRADTQYF
TRBV20-1,TRBJ2-4,NA,NA,TGCAGTGCGGAGGGACAGTTCGGGTCGGGAACGAACATTCAGTACTTC,CSAEGQFGSGTNIQYF
TRBV10-3,TRBJ2-3,few,NA,TGTGCCATCAGTTTCCGGGGCACAGATACGCAGTATTTT,CAISFRGTDTQYF